These 21 T cell receptor beta chains originate from one sample sequenced in a study of shared clonotypes between healthy human individuals. Repertoires were generated with immunoSEQ multiplex PCR, while TCRdb's copy carries only in-frame clones and drops some. There are a few million clones in the sample; 90% to 95% occur only once, and around 0.4% lies in the top ten. Sequencing was done on a sample of naive CD4+ T cells from PBMCs. Subset noted: CD45RA+ positively selected. All receptors come from a man aged 18 to 30 in good health. Some clones in this sample may be carry-over from other donors' samples.

V gene TRBV7-9 combines with J gene TRBJ2-5; TRBD1 is a possible D gene (5 bases). V was shortened by 0 bases and J by 1 base, with 9 bases between the two germline ends. CDR3 length equals 15 residues. The germline V gene encodes CDR1 SEHNR and CDR2 FQNEAQ (reference sequence). The CDR3 DNA follows: TGTGCCAGCAGCTTAGCGACAGTCACCCAAGAGACCCAGTACTTC. The encoded protein is CASSLATVTQETQYF.

The chain combines TRBV6-5 with TRBJ2-2; 7 bases match TRBD1. The CDR3 runs to 15 residues. From germline, CDR1 is MNHEY and CDR2 SVGAGI. The trim removed 5 bases at V and 3 bases at J, leaving 6 bases unmatched. The CDR3 DNA is TGTGCCAGCAGTCCACAGGGGTGGGACACCGGGGAGCTGTTTTTT. Translating it yields CASSPQGWDTGELFF.

The chain carries TRBV20-1 and TRBJ2-1, with a tentative D call TRBD2 (5 bases). The CDR3 is made up of 11 amino acids. The V gene's germline CDR1 is DFQATT and CDR2 SNEGSKA (reference sequence). CDR3: CRLTGYNEQFF. For the CDR3, the DNA is TGCAGACTAACGGGGTACAATGAGCAGTTCTTC.

The chain couples TRBV5-5 to TRBJ2-3; D gene uncertain. Trimming stripped 4 bases from V and 0 bases from J, with 12 bases between. CDR1 SGHKS and CDR2 YYEKEE come from the germline V gene (reference sequence). The CDR3 sequence is 15 residues long. CDR3 region: CASSPTPRSTDTQYF. CDR3 DNA: TGTGCCAGCAGCCCTACCCCGAGGAGCACAGATACGCAGTATTTT.

The chain combines TRBV6-1 with TRBJ1-2, with TRBD1 identical over 7 bases. Germline values: CDR1 MNHNS, CDR2 SASEGT. V was pared by 11 bases and J by 7 bases, with 7 bases of the junction left unmatched. The CDR3 totals 11 residues. The CDR3 spells CASEGARGYTF. In nucleotides, the CDR3 is TGTGCCTCGGAGGGGGCTCGTGGCTACACCTTC.

The chain couples TRBV4-3 to TRBJ2-7; D is unresolved. The CDR3 consists of 14 residues. Trimming took 2 bases from V and 6 from J, leaving 14 bases between them. Per the germline V gene, CDR1 is LGHNA and CDR2 is YSLEER. The CDR3 sequence: CASSQQAAAGEQYF. DNA for the CDR3: TGCGCCAGCAGCCAACAGGCCGCAGCAGGCGAGCAGTACTTC.

This sequence joins TRBV14 and TRBJ2-5; no clear D. The CDR3 covers 16 residues. V dropped 0 bases and J dropped 4 bases, with 15 bases sitting between them. The germline V gene encodes CDR1 SGHDN and CDR2 FVKESK. CDR3 protein: CASSQDGRRVRETQYF. The CDR3 bases are TGTGCCAGCAGCCAAGATGGGCGTAGGGTCAGAGAGACCCAGTACTTC.

A remark on this clone: Germline is not matched at one junction end, which may reflect a read error. This sequence joins TRBV7-2 and TRBJ2-6, with 7 bases matching TRBD2. Germline lookup yields CDR1 SGHTA and CDR2 FQGNSA. CDR3 size: 18 residues. DNA of the CDR3: TGTGCCAGCACCTTACTAGCGTTCACGAGCTCTGGGGCCAACGTCCTGACTTTC. Translated, it gives CASTLLAFTSSGANVLTF.

The gene calls are TRBV28 and TRBJ1-5, with a possible D match to TRBD1 (6 bases). V lost 5 bases and J lost 2, with 13 bases in between. The CDR3 runs to 15 residues. CDR1 is MDHEN, CDR2 SYDVKM, per germline. This chain's CDR3 is CASSENRVGNQPQHF. CDR3 coding DNA: TGTGCCAGCAGTGAAAACAGGGTGGGCAATCAGCCCCAGCATTTT.

The chain carries TRBV28 and TRBJ1-1, with TRBD1 as a possible D gene (5 bases). CDR3 length equals 12 residues. V was shortened by 6 bases and J by 7 bases, with 12 bases between the two germline ends. The V gene's germline CDR1 is MDHEN and CDR2 SYDVKM. Written as DNA, the CDR3 is TGTGCCAGCAGCCTCGGGGGGTATGAAGCTTTCTTT. This codes for CASSLGGYEAFF.

The rearrangement uses TRBV2 and TRBJ2-2; 8 bases are shared with TRBD1. The CDR3 is made up of 16 amino acids. Germline V CDR1 and CDR2: SNHLY, FYNNEI. Trimming cost V 5 bases and J 4 bases; bases outside gene matches: 9. Written as DNA, the CDR3 is TGTGCCAGCAGTCGACAGGGGCCCGACTCCACCGGGGAGCTGTTTTTT. This sequence encodes CASSRQGPDSTGELFF.

The chain combines TRBV28 with TRBJ2-1; 13 positions match TRBD2. The ends lost 7 bases at V and 3 bases at J; junction bases unmatched: 9. CDR1 and CDR2 (germline): MDHEN, SYDVKM. The CDR3 consists of 17 residues. CDR3 residues: CASIPLRLAGGYNEQFF. CDR3 bases: TGTGCCAGCATACCCCTCCGACTAGCGGGAGGCTACAATGAGCAGTTCTTC.

The chain combines TRBV4-3 with TRBJ1-2; D is ambiguous. Trimming cost V 0 bases and J 2 bases, with 13 bases left between them. The CDR3 is 16 residues long. Germline values: CDR1 LGHNA, CDR2 YSLEER. DNA of the CDR3: TGCGCCAGCAGCCAAGAAGGACTGAGATCGAACTATGGCTACACCTTC. Encoded protein: CASSQEGLRSNYGYTF.

This rearrangement joins TRBV7-9 to TRBJ1-3; 10 positions match TRBD1. With V trimmed by 5 bases and J by 0 bases, 7 bases remained unmatched. Germline CDR1 reads SEHNR; CDR2 reads FQNEAQ (reference sequence). The CDR3 loop spans 17 amino acids. CDR3 in amino acids: CASSVRGQGFSGNTIYF. As DNA, the CDR3 is TGTGCCAGCAGCGTAAGGGGACAGGGGTTCTCTGGAAACACCATATATTTT.

J is TRBJ2-6 and V is TRBV10-3; D may be TRBD2 (6 bases). Germline V gene lookup returns CDR1 ENHRY and CDR2 SYGVKD. V was trimmed by 10 bases and J by 2 bases, leaving 9 bases between them. The CDR3 runs 13 residues. CDR3 region: CATAGTGANVLTF. CDR3 coding DNA: TGTGCCACGGCGGGGACTGGGGCCAACGTCCTGACTTTC.

The chain recombines TRBV5-6 with TRBJ2-7; TRBD1 agrees at 7 bases. The germline gives CDR1 SGHDT, CDR2 YYEEEE. This CDR3 spans 12 amino acids. V lost 4 bases to trimming and J lost 6 bases; unmatched junction nucleotides: 4. This CDR3 is CASSMTGTEQYF. The CDR3, as DNA: TGTGCCAGCAGCATGACAGGGACCGAGCAGTACTTC.

The V call is TRBV2, the J call TRBJ2-2, with 7 nucleotides matching TRBD1. Trimming removed 4 bases from V and 5 bases from J; junction bases left unmatched: 4. In germline, CDR1 is SNHLY, CDR2 FYNNEI. This CDR3 is 14 amino acids long. As DNA, the CDR3 is TGTGCCAGCAGTGGGGACAGCTGGACCGGGGAGCTGTTTTTT. Its protein product is CASSGDSWTGELFF.

The rearrangement uses TRBV6-1 and TRBJ2-5; D is perhaps TRBD1 (6 bases). The CDR3 sequence is 13 residues long. The germline V gene has CDR1 MNHNS and CDR2 SASEGT. V was pared by 5 bases and J by 4 bases, with 11 bases between. CDR3 loop: CASSKAGAETQYF. The CDR3 region has the DNA TGTGCCAGCAGTAAGGCAGGGGCAGAGACCCAGTACTTC.

The gene calls are TRBV28 and TRBJ2-5; D is possibly TRBD2 (6 bases). The V gene lost 6 bases and the J gene lost 5 bases, with 13 bases spanning the gap. CDR1 is MDHEN and CDR2 is SYDVKM in the germline V gene. The CDR3 has 13 amino acids. Here the CDR3 DNA reads TGTGCCAGCAGCCGGGCGGGATCGGAGACCCAGTACTTC. It is translated as CASSRAGSETQYF.

The chain has TRBV28 and TRBJ2-1; 14 bases are a match to TRBD2. Germline loops: CDR1 MDHEN, CDR2 SYDVKM. This CDR3 spans 20 amino acids. The trim removed 5 bases at V and 1 base at J, leaving 13 bases unmatched. The CDR3 nucleotides read TGTGCCAGCAGTCCCCTGGGACTAGCGGGAGCAGGGGTGTCCTACAATGAGCAGTTCTTC. Translating it yields CASSPLGLAGAGVSYNEQFF.

The chain joins TRBV6-5 to TRBJ2-1; D may be TRBD1 or TRBD2 (5 bases each). V was clipped by 6 bases and J by 9 bases, with 21 bases between them. From germline, CDR1 is MNHEY and CDR2 SVGAGI. The CDR3 consists of 15 residues. CDR3 nucleotides: TGTGCCAGCAGGCCGCAGGGAGTAGATTACCGTGAGCAGTTCTTC. Protein product: CASRPQGVDYREQFF.